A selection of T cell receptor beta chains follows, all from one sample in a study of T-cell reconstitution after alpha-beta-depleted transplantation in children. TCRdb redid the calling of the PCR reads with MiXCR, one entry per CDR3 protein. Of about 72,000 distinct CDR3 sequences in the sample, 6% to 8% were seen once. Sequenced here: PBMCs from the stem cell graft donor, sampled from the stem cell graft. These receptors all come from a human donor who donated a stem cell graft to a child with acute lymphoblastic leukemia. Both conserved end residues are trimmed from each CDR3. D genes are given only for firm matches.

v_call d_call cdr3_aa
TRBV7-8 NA ASSLGDLSNQPQH
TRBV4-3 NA ASSQGPGFEQF
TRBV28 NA ASRKGGLGEQY
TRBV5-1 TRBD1 ASRNGTGGAGNSPLH
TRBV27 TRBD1 ASTSLKTGGEKLF
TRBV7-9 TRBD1 ASSFGTGVVDEQY
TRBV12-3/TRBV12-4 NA ASSLGVETQY
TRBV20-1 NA SARERGSYNEQF
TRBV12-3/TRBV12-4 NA ASSFRDLGEQY
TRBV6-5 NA ASSYTGGSYEQY
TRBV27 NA ASSSGTEAF
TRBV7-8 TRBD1 ASSLLQGVTEAF
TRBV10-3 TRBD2 ATDRATSGRTGELF
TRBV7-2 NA ASSLKGTSTSYGYT
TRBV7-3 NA ASSLGANTEAF
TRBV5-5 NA ASSFGRGYEQY
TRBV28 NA ASSLPRDSNQPQH
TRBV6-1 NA ASSEGQGPDTQY
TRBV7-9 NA ASSGETNQPQH
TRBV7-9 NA ASSSPGGTYNEQF
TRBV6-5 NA ASSYSPIPGSAPTSNQPQH
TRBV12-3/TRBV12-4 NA ASSLGREHGDTQY
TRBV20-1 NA SAREWGQETQY
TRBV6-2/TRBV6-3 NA ASSQHYEQY
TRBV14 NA ASSHPIGARDEQF
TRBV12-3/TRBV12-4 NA ASSFSFSGANVLT
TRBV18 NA ASSPLGTEAF